A single T cell receptor (beta chain) is shown here with its context. This clonotype was counted ten times or more. Which antigen it targets is not known. No base qualities exist here, and no much larger clone lies one base off it. The instrument was an Illumina HiSeq 1500. TCRdb cleaned the public reads at Q25 with fastp, built clones with MiXCR and kept in-frame beta chains. Records with the same CDR3 protein are collapsed into one entry carrying the most frequent genes and DNA. Here the sample has almost 500,000 distinct CDR3 sequences; around 10% occur a single time. Clones ranked in the top ten supply roughly 10% of the sample. These data are taken from a study of T cell repertoires in cytomegalovirus infection (dated by TCRdb to 2018 to 2020). For the wider study: Donor HLA type was relevant to the analysis, as public TCR beta signatures indicated carriage of CMV infection together with the matching HLA type. Study-wide findings and limitations: The ex vivo response was dominated by HLA-C-restricted CMV-specific TCR beta clonotypes, which also provided the single most frequent clonotype in two of eight donors. Cumulative frequency of public TCR beta family members discriminated carriers of CMV infection plus the relevant HLA type in this cohort and an independent approximately 400-donor cohort.

The sequenced sample consisted of PBMCs. The sequence came from a human donor in good health (CMV status not recorded). Some clones in this sample may be carry-over from other donors' samples.

The DNA reads as follows: TGTGCCAGGAGAAGTCGGGACAGTGGCAATGAGCAGTTCTTC. Its protein product is CARRSRDSGNEQFF. The chain is made from TRBV2 and TRBJ2-1; 7 bases in the middle match TRBD1. Including cysteine and phenylalanine, the CDR3 has 14 amino acids. Just the 42-base CDR3 DNA is kept, in frame starting at base 1. Per the germline V gene, SNHLY is the CDR1 and FYNNEI is the CDR2. For this chain, trimming is 9 bases at the V end and 6 bases at the J end, and the number of junction bases without a gene match is 11.